This T cell receptor (beta chain) was sequenced in a study of T cells in Graves' hyperthyroidism and ophthalmopathy. Study context: Peripheral blood was obtained at initial diagnosis, preceding any treatment. Points from the study as a whole: A 13 V-J model separated ophthalmopathy from stable hyperthyroidism. Ophthalmopathy, as predicted by the model, came a median 6.5 months after the prediction. Appearing also in blood were most of the thyroid clonotypes expanded above 0.001.

Amplification of TCR beta CDR3 regions used RNA as the template. Using the HTBI primer set, a first-round RT-PCR was run on the TCR CDR3. TCRdb re-called the multiplex PCR reads with MiXCR, one entry per CDR3 protein. The profile shows over 400,000 distinct CDR3 sequences, roughly 14% of them singletons. This clonotype appeared many times. Its antigen is not known. CDR1 MNHNS and CDR2 SASEGT come from the germline V gene. The V end was cut by 1 base, the J end by 8 bases, with 12 bases between. The CDR3 has 13 residues. The TCR comes from a man younger than 35 with Graves' ophthalmopathy. The chain couples TRBV6-1 to TRBJ2-7; TRBD1 or TRBD2 may be the D gene (5 bases each). The sample was blood. The CDR3, as DNA: TGTGCCAGCAGTGAAGTTGGGGGAAACAAGCAGTACTTC. This gives the protein CASSEVGGNKQYF.